The clone carrying this TCR beta chain was observed a few times. Its antigen is not identified. Trimming took 5 bases from V and 6 from J, leaving 10 bases between them. This CDR3 is built from 13 residues. Per germline, CDR1 SGHTA and CDR2 FQGTGA. This sample is drawn from a study of beta chain features in type 1 diabetes. The overall study: No age, gender or cell yield differences were seen between patients and healthy donors.

Of the isolated RNA, all was reverse transcribed, and so the sequenced material was expressed TCRB transcripts. Clones were read by immunoSEQ multiplex PCR, and TCRdb kept only the in-frame ones, dropping some. The sample lists 250,000 to 300,000 clones, 24% occurring once. In total, each donor contributed a single heparinised blood draw that averaged about 110 mL. Findings of the study overall: TCRB CDR3s from Type 1 diabetes patients were moderately but significantly shorter in all four CD4+ subsets.

The source of this sequence is a woman aged 25 to 39 with type 1 diabetes. The specimen was naive CD4+ T cells from blood. V and J are TRBV7-3 and TRBJ2-2; D perhaps matches TRBD1 (6 bases). Here the CDR3 reads CASSVTGPGELFF. The CDR3 DNA reads TGTGCCAGCAGCGTGACAGGCCCCGGGGAGCTGTTTTTT.